This T cell receptor (beta chain) derives from a study of PD-L1 blockade in urothelial cancer. Study-level information: Analysis of blood occurred 3 weeks (second dose) and 6 weeks after treatment start.

The CDR3 is 17 residues long. Trimming took 1 base from V and 0 from J; bases not matched to a gene: 4. CDR1 and CDR2 (germline): SGHRS, YFSETQ. TCR analog templates of synthetic origin were spiked into each PCR. The repertoire was sequenced with immunoSEQ multiplex PCR; TCRdb's copy has only in-frame clones and lacks some. This sample carries about 37,000 clones, about 79% of them seen once, and the ten largest clones take roughly 18%. Patients each gave 1 to 8 samples, pretreatment and on-treatment. The count of this clone is one. The source material was PBMCs, sampled around atezolizumab (anti-PD-L1) treatment. The source of this sequence is a man in his 60s with urothelial cancer. This chain joins TRBV5-1 and TRBJ2-2; 9 bases are shared with TRBD2. The CDR3 loop reads CASSLTSSGANTGELFF. CDR3 nucleotides: TGCGCCAGCAGCTTGACCTCTAGCGGGGCGAACACCGGGGAGCTGTTTTTT.